This T cell receptor (beta chain) was retrieved from a study of molecular identifiers for immune sequencing clone quantification. Germline CDR1 is PRHDT and CDR2 is FYEKMQ (reference sequence). The CDR3 runs to 15 residues. Unmatched junction bases numbered 9, after V lost 5 bases and J lost 7 bases. The bulk TCR libraries were made with methods described before and with listed TCR primers. TCRdb re-called the PCR reads through MiXCR, storing one row per CDR3 protein. The top ten hold about 0.78% of the sample, which has about 630,000 distinct CDR3 sequences, over 25% seen once. Study-wide results and caveats: The study found clones above 20 RNA copies held over 99% of effector molecules and under 1% in naive cells.

Regarding this clonotype: Antigen unknown.

The clonotype comes from a human donor in good health. Some libraries in this study had Jurkat cell RNA spiked in. The sample taken for sequencing was naive CD8+ T cells from blood, with Jurkat cell RNA spiked in. Subset described: FACS-sorted CD8+CD4-CCR7+CD45RA+ naive T cells. The chain links TRBV13 to TRBJ2-5; 11 nucleotides align to TRBD1. CDR3: CASSGAGTGGWTQYF. CDR3 DNA sequence: TGTGCCAGCAGCGGCGCCGGGACAGGGGGATGGACCCAGTACTTC.